This T cell receptor beta chain was retrieved from a study of neurological immune-mediated disorders. TCRdb re-called the 5' RACE reads through MiXCR, storing one row per CDR3 protein. The repertoire consists of some 43,000 distinct CDR3 sequences, with 2% to 2.5% occurring once and the leading ten covering approximately 12%. CDR1 and CDR2 (germline): MNHNY, SVGAGI (reference sequence). V lost 4 bases to trimming and J lost 5 bases, with 2 bases between them. The CDR3 is 11 amino acids. This clonotype was seen repeatedly, ten times or more. The TCR sequence derives from a man under 40 with multiple sclerosis. V gene TRBV6-6 combines with J gene TRBJ1-4; D is uncertain. Sequencing was performed on PBMCs. This CDR3 is CASSSNEKLFF. CDR3 in DNA: TGTGCCAGCAGTTCGAATGAAAAACTGTTTTTT.